What follows is one TCR beta chain and its context. Its antigen is as yet unknown. These data are taken from a study of T-cell memory formation after mild COVID-19. Across the whole study: Clusters were largely donor specific.

A single record per CDR3 protein comes from TCRdb applying MiXCR to the 5' RACE reads. The sample has hundreds of thousands of distinct CDR3 sequences; about 20% are singletons. General observations from the study: Whereas later expanders leaned CD4+, clones contracting day 15 to 85 showed a balanced CD4/CD8 makeup. Pre-infection memory held some responding clones, suggesting pre-existing cross-reactive T cells responded. Contracting clones localized mainly to CM and EM when CD4+ and mainly to EMRA when CD8+.

Germline V lookup: CDR1 MNHEY, CDR2 SVGAGI. This CDR3 has 18 amino acids. V lost 0 bases to trimming and J lost 0 bases, with 16 bases between them. Sequenced sample: PBMCs or a T cell subset sorted from them (not recorded which). This sequence originates from an adult woman who had mild COVID-19 (a few samples of this study predate the infection). Cell type and time point are not known. This rearrangement joins TRBV6-5 to TRBJ2-3; perhaps TRBD1 as D (6 bases). CDR3 sequence: CASSYSIKTGFSTDTQYF. CDR3 bases: TGTGCCAGCAGTTACTCGATCAAGACAGGCTTTAGCACAGATACGCAGTATTTT.